This note documents a single T cell receptor (beta chain) sequence. The sample comes from a study of blood T cell repertoires in COVID-19. Across the study: Whether acute or convalescent, the COVID-19 samples came from the United States, Italy and Spain. From T cells, B-cell-depleted T cells, or PBMCs came the material, which was cDNA or gDNA.

The V end was cut by 5 bases, the J end by 0 bases, with 11 bases between. The germline CDR1 and CDR2 sequences are LNHNV and YYDKDF (reference sequence). This CDR3 is 15 amino acids long. Original processing methods: By means of reference gene primer amplification, nucleated cell counts were estimated. The assay was immunoSEQ multiplex PCR, and TCRdb's table has in-frame clones only and misses some. The V and J calls and the clone size are those of that table, but D and trimming were determined from the DNA. The top ten hold 17% of the sample, which has 30,000 to 40,000 clones, 85% to 90% seen once.

This receptor was taken from a woman aged 60-70 years with active COVID-19. Sequencing was performed on peripheral blood. The rearrangement uses TRBV15 and TRBJ1-5, with D possibly being TRBD1 (6 bases). CDR3 sequence: CATSGGHNSNQPQHF. DNA of the CDR3: TGTGCCACCAGCGGGGGACACAATAGCAATCAGCCCCAGCATTTT. The entire variable domain, with the rest obtained from reference TRBV15 and TRBJ1-5, is as follows: DAMVIQNPRYQVTQFGKPVTLSCSQTLNHNVMYWYQQKSSQAPKLLFHYYDKDFNNEADTPDNFQSRRPNTSFCFLDIRSPGLGDTAMYLCATSGGHNSNQPQHFGDGTRLSIL.